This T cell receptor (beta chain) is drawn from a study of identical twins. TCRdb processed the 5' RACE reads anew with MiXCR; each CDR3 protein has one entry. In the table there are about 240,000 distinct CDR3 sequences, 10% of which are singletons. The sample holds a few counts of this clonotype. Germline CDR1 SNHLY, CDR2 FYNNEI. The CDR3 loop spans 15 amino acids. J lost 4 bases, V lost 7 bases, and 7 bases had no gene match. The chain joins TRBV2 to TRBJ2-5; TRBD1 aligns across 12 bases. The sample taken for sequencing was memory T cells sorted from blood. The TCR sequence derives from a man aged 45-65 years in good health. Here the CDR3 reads CASKPGQGAGETQYF. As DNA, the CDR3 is TGTGCCAGCAAACCGGGACAGGGGGCTGGAGAGACCCAGTACTTC.